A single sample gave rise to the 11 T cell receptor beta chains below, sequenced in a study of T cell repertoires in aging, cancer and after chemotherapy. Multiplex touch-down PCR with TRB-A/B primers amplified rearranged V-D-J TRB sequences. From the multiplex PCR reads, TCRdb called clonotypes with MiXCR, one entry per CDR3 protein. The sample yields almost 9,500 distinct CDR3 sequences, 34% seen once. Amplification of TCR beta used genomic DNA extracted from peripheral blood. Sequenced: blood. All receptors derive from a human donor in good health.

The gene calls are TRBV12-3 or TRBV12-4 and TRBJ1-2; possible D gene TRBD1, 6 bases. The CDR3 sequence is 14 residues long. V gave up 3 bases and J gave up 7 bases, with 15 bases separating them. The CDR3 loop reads CASSFAYRDGGYTF. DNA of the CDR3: TGTGCCAGCAGTTTCGCATACAGGGATGGTGGCTACACCTTC.

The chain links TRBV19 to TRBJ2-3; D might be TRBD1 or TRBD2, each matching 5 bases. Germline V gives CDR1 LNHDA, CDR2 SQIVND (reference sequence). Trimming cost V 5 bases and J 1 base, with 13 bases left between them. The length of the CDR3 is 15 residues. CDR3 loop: CASSPPRGGTDTQYF. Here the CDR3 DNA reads TGTGCCAGTAGTCCTCCCCGGGGCGGCACAGATACGCAGTATTTT.

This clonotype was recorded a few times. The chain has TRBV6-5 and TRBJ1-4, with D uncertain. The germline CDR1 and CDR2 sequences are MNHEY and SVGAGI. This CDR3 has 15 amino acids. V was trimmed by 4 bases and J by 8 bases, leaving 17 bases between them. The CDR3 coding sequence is TGTGCCAGCAGTTCTCCGGGTCAGCGGGAGGAAAAACTGTTTTTT. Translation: CASSSPGQREEKLFF.

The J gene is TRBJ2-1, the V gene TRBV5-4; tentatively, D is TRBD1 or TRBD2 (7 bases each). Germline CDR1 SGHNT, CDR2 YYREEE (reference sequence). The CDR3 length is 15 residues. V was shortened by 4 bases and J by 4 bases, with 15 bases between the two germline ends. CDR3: CASSRGDSQYNEQFF. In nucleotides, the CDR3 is TGTGCCAGCAGCCGGGGGGACAGCCAATACAATGAGCAGTTCTTC.

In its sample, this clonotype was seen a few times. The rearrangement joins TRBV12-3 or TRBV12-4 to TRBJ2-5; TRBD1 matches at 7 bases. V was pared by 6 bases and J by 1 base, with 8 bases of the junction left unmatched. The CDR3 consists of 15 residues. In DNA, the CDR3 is TGTGCCAGCAGCTCCGGGACAGCCTTCCAAGAGACCCAGTACTTC. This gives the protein CASSSGTAFQETQYF.

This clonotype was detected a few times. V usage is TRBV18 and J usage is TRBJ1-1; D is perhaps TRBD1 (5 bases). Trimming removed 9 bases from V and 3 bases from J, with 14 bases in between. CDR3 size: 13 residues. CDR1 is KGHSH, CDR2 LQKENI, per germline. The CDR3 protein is CASRDSQDTEAFF. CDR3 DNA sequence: TGTGCCAGTCGAGACAGCCAAGACACTGAAGCTTTCTTT.

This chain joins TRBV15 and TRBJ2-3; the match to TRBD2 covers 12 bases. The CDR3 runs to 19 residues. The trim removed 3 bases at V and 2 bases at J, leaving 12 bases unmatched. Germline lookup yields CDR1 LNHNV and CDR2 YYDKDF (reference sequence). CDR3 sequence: CATSSSGRTSGAPTDTQYF. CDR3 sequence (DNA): TGTGCCACCAGCAGCTCCGGCAGGACTAGCGGGGCTCCCACAGATACGCAGTATTTT.

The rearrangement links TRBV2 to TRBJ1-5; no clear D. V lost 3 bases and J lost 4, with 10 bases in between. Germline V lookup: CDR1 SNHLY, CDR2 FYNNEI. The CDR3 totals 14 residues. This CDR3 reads CASSEVGKNQPQHF. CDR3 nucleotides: TGTGCCAGCAGTGAGGTAGGGAAGAATCAGCCCCAGCATTTT.

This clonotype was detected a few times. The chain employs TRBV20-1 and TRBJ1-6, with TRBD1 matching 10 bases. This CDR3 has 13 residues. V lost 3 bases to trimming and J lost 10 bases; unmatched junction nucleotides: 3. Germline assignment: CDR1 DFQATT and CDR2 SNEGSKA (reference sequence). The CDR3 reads CSARGQGWSPLHF. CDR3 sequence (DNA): TGCAGTGCTAGGGGACAGGGGTGGTCACCCCTCCACTTT.

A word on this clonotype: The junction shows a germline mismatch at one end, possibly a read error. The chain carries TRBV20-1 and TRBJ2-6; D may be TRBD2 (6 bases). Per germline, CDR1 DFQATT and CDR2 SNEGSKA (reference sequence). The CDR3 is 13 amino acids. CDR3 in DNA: TGCAGTGGTTACGGGACTGGGTCCAACGTCCTGACTTTC. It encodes CSGYGTGSNVLTF.

The CDR3 DNA reads TGCGCCAGCGGACTACCGCCTGACACAGATACGCAGTATTTT. This gives the protein CASGLPPDTDTQYF. This chain joins TRBV5-1 and TRBJ2-3; perhaps TRBD2 as D (6 bases). The CDR3 length is 14 residues. V was pared by 7 bases and J by 2 bases, with 14 bases between. CDR1 is SGHRS and CDR2 is YFSETQ in the germline V gene.